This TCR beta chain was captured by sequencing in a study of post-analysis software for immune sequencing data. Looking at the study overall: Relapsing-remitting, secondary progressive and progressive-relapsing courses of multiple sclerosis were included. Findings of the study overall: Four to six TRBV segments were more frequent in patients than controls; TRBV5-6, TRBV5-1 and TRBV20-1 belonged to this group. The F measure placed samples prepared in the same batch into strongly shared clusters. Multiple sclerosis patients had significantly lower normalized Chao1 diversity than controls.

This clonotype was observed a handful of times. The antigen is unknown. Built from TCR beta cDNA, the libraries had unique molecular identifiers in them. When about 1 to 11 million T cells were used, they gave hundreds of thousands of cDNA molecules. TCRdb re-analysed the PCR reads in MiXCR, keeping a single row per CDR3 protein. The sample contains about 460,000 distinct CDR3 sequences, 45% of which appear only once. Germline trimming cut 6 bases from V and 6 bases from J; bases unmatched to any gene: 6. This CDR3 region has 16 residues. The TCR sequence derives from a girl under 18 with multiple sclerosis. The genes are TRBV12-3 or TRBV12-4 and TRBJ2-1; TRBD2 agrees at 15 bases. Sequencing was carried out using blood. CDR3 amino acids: CASSPRTSGRVNEQFF. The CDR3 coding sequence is TGTGCCAGCAGCCCGCGGACTAGCGGGAGGGTCAATGAGCAGTTCTTC.